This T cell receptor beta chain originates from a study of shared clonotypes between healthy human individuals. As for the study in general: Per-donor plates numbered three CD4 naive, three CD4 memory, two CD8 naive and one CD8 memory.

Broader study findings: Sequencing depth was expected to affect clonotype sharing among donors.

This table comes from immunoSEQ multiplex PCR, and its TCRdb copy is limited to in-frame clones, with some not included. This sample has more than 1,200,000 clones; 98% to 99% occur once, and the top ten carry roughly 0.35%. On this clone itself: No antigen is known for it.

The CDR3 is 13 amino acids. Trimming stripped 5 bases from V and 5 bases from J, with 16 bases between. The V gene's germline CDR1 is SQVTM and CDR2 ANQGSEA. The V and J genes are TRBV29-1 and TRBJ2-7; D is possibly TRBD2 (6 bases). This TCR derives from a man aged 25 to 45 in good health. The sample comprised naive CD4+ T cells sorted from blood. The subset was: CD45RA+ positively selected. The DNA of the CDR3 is TGCAGCGTTCAGCCTTGGAGGGAGCACGAGCAGTACTTC. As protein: CSVQPWREHEQYF.